This T cell receptor beta chain was identified during a study of shared clonotypes between healthy human individuals (dated by TCRdb to about 2020). Regarding the complete study: A few men and two women, aged 18 to 49 years, made up the cohort. For each donor, three plates each were used for CD4 naive and CD4 memory, two plates were used for CD8 naive, and one plate was used for CD8 memory. To estimate repertoire size and how much clonotypes are shared between individuals, the study performed deep sequencing of blood TCR repertoires from 4 to 6 healthy adults. To increase sequencing depth and limit assay-specific biases, different laboratories used diverse techniques to prepare libraries and sequence TCR repertoires. Leukapheresis yielded between about 0.85 and 10 billion PBMCs per donor. Broad study findings and their caveats: The genetic and exposure-history diversity represented was limited by the small number of donors. Estimated clonotype richness was generally larger for naive than for memory subsets. Based on pairwise subsampling, the degree of clonotype sharing among donors was expected to be affected by sequencing depth. Sampling was restricted to blood, and TCR repertoires in tissues likely differ from the TCR repertoires found in blood. When four donors were compared, the shared fraction of clonotypes was about 5.4% for naive CD4, approximately 3.5% for naive CD8, roughly 2.5% for memory CD4, and roughly 0.43% for memory CD8. Compared with non-shared clonotypes, clonotypes shared by all four sorted-subset donors had higher generation probabilities. Incomplete sequencing was indicated by rarefaction of sorted-subset datasets, despite the large sequencing depth.

Using the deep immunoSEQ assay, multiplex PCR amplified TCR CDR3 regions from genomic DNA. Extracted genomic DNA from each cell subset was distributed evenly across all wells of several immunoSEQ 96-well plates, and each plate was treated as a replicate. Each replicate PCR for sorted subsets received about 180 ng genomic DNA, equal to roughly 30,000 T cell genomes. Purified libraries were quantified with a Qubit 3.0 fluorometer, sized on a Bioanalyzer 2100, and re-quantified with the KAPA Library Quantification kit. Each immunoSEQ 96-well plate was sequenced on its own single-read 150-cycle Illumina NextSeq 550 flow cell. The authors' analysis ran thus. Because the immunoSEQ output included only junctional sequences and no quality scores, the filtering could not be the same as the filtering used for full-length reads. To assign V/J genes and CDR3, sequences were annotated using PyIR, a Python wrapper for IgBLAST v1.9, with IMGT germline references. Any read was removed if the V/J assignment was weak (E-value above 1e-6), the CDR3 was missing, or the read contained stop codons, out-of-frame junctions, or ambiguous translated residues. V3J clonotypes were defined as sequences sharing an identical inferred V gene, J gene, and CDR3 amino acid sequence. Percentage overlap between repertoires was computed as shared unique clonotypes divided by the size of the smaller repertoire. Repertoire richness was assessed with RTK rarefaction, the Chao1 estimator, and Recon v2.1 estimates of unobserved clonotypes. OLGA was used to compute generation probabilities for all TCRbeta clonotypes that the gDNA method yielded from a few donors. Sourced from immuneACCESS, this table was stored by TCRdb with only in-frame sequences that have V and J called. A share of the clones is absent; for the studies checked, an unresolved V gene accounts for under half, and the remainder has no known explanation. The V and J calls and clone size come from that table; D and trimming were worked out from the DNA. For this sample there are some 2 million clones; around 96% appear just once. The ten largest clones take up 1.2% of the sample.

Comments on this clone: Which antigen it targets is not known. Per-base quality was not reported, and no clone a single base away is much larger than it.

V loses 4 bases at its end and J loses 7 bases; junction bases beyond the gene matches: 4. The germline V gene supplies CDR1 MNHEY and CDR2 SVGAGI. Measured from the cysteine to the phenylalanine, the CDR3 is 14 residues long. Here the CDR3 DNA is all that survives: 42 bases in frame from base 1. For the CD8 naive samples, CD45RO-negative cells were positively selected for CCR7, yielding a CD45RA+CCR7+ population from which TemRA cells were excluded. Donors were healthy HIV-negative adults with no recently reported acute infections or vaccinations. Every donor was a Caucasian adult residing in Nashville, Tennessee, USA. Blood was collected by leukapheresis, and PBMCs were isolated by Ficoll-Histopaque density gradient centrifugation and then cryopreserved in liquid nitrogen vapor phase. Analytical flow cytometry was used to check the purity and quantity of every magnetically sorted T cell population. Each sorted fraction had its genomic DNA isolated and then quantified by UV absorbance on a Nanodrop 2000c.

The sample consisted of naive CD8+ T cells sorted from blood. What the cell subset or site label conveys for this sample: CD45RA+CCR7+. The V gene is TRBV6-5 and the J gene is TRBJ1-6, and 7 bases in between align with TRBD1. The TCR originated in a man aged 18 to 30 in good health. CDR3 reads: CASSLGGSNSPLHF. In nucleotide form, the sequence is TGTGCCAGCAGTTTAGGGGGCAGCAATTCACCCCTCCACTTT.